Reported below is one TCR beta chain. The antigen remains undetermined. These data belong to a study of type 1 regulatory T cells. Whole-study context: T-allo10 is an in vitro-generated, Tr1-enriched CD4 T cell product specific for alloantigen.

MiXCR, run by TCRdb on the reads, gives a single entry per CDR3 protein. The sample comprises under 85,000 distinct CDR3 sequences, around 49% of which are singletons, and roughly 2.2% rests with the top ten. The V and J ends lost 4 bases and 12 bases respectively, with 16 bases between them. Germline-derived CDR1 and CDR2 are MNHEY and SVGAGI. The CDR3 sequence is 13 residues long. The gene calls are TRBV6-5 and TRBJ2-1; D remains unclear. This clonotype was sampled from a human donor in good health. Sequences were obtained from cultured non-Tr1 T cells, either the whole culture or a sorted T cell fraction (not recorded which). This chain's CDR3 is CASSLPGALGQFF. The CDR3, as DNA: TGTGCCAGCAGTTTGCCAGGAGCCCTCGGGCAGTTCTTC.